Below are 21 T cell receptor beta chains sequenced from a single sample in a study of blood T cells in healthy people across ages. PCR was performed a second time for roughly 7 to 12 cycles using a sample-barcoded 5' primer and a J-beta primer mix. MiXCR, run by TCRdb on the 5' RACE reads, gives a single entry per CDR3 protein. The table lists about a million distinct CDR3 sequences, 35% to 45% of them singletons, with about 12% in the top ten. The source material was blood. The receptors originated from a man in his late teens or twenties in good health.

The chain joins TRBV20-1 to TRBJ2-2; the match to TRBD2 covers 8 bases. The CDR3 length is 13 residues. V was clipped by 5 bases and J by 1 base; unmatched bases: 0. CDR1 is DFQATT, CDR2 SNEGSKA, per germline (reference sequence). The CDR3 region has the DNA TGCAGTGCTCTAGCGGGGAACACCGGGGAGCTGTTTTTT. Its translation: CSALAGNTGELFF.

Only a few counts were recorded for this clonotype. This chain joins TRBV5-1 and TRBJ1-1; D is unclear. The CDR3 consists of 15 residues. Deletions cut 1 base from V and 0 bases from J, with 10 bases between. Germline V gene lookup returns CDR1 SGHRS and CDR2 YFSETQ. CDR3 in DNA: TGCGCCAGCAGCTTGTCGTCTTTAGTGAACACTGAAGCTTTCTTT. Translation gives CASSLSSLVNTEAFF.

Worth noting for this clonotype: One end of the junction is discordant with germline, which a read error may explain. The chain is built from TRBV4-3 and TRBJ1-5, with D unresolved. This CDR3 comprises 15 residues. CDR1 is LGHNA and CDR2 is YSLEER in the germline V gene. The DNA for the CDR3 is TGCGCCAGCAGCCAAGAAGTGACGCAGAATCGGCCCCAGCATTTT. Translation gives CASSQEVTQNRPQHF.

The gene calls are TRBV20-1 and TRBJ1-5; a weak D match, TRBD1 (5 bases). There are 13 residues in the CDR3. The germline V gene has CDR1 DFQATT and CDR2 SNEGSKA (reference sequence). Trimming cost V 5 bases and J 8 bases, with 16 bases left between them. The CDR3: CSAPTWGREPQHF. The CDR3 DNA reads TGCAGTGCTCCCACTTGGGGGAGGGAGCCCCAGCATTTT.

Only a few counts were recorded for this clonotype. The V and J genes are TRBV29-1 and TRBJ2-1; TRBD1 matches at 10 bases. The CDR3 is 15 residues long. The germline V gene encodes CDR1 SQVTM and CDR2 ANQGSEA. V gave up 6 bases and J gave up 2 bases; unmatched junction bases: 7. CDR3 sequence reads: CSVLPGQGPYNEQFF. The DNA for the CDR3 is TGCAGCGTCTTACCGGGACAGGGGCCCTACAATGAGCAGTTCTTC.

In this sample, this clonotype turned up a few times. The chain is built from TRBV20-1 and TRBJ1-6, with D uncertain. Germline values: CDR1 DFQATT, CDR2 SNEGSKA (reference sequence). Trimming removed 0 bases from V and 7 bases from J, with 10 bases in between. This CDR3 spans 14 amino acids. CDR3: CSAREAQVNSPLHF. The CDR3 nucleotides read TGCAGTGCTAGAGAGGCGCAGGTCAATTCACCCCTCCACTTT.

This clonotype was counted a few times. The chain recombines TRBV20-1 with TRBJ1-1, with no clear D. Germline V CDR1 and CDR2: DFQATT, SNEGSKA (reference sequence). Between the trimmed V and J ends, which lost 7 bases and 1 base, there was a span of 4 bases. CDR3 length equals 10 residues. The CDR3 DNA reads TGCAGTGGCGAGAACACTGAAGCTTTCTTT. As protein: CSGENTEAFF.

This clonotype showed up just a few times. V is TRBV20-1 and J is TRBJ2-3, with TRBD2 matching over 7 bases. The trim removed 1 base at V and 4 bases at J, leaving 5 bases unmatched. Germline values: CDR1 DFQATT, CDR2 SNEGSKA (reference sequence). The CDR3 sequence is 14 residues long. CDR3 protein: CSARGRGVADTQYF. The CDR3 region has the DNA TGCAGTGCTAGAGGCCGGGGGGTGGCAGATACGCAGTATTTT.

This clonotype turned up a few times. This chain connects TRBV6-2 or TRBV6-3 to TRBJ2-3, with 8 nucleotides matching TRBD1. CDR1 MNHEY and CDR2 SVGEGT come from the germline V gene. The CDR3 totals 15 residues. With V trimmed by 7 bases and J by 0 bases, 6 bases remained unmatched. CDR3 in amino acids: CASTPGQVSTDTQYF. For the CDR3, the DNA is TGTGCCAGCACCCCGGGACAGGTCAGCACAGATACGCAGTATTTT.

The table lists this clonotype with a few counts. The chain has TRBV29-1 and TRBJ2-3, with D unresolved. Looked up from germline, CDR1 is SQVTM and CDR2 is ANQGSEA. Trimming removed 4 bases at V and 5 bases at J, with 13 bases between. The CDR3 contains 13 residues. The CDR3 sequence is CSVALQDGDTQYF. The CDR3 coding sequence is TGCAGCGTTGCCCTGCAGGACGGAGATACGCAGTATTTT.

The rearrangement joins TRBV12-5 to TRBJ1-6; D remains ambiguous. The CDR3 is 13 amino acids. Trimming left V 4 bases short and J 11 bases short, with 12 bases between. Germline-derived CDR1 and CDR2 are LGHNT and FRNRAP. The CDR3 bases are TGTGCTAGTGGTTCGCATCTCCGTGCACCCCTCCACTTT. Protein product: CASGSHLRAPLHF.

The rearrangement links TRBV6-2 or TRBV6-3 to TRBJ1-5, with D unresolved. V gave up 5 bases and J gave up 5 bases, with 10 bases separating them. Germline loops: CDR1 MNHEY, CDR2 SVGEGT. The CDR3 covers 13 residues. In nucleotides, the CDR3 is TGTGCCAGCAGTAAGGCCCCCGATCAGCCCCAGCATTTT. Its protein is CASSKAPDQPQHF.

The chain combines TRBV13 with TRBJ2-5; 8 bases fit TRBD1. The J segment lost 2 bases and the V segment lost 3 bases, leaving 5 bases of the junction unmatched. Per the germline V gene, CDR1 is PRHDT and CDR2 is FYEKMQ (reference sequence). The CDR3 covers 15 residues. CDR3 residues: CASSLADRGQETQYF. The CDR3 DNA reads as TGTGCCAGCAGCTTGGCCGACAGGGGACAAGAGACCCAGTACTTC.

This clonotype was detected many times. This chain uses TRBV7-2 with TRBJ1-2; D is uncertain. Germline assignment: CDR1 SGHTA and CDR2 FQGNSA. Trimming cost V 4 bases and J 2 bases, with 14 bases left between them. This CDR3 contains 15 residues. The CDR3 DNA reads TGTGCCAGCAGCTCATCACGGACCGTGAACTATGGCTACACCTTC. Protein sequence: CASSSSRTVNYGYTF.

The CDR3, as DNA: TGTGCCAGCAGTTACAGAGACGACGGATCCAAAAACATTCAGTACTTC. It yields the protein CASSYRDDGSKNIQYF. The chain couples TRBV6-2 or TRBV6-3 to TRBJ2-4; D is unclear. Germline CDR1 and CDR2: MNHEY and SVGEGT. Deletions cut 2 bases from V and 2 bases from J, with 13 bases between. The CDR3 runs 16 residues.

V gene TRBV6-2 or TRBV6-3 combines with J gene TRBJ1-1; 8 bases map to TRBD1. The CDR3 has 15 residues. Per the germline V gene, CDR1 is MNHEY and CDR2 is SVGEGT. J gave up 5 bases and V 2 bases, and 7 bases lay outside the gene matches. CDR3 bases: TGTGCCAGCAGTTACGGCGGACAGGGAAGGACTGAAGCTTTCTTT. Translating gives CASSYGGQGRTEAFF.

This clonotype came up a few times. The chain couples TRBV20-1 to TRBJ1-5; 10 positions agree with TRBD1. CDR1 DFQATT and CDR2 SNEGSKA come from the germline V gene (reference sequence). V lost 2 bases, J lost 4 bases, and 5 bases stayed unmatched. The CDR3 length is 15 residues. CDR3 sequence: CSARQAGQGNQPQHF. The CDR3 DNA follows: TGCAGTGCTAGACAGGCGGGACAGGGGAATCAGCCCCAGCATTTT.

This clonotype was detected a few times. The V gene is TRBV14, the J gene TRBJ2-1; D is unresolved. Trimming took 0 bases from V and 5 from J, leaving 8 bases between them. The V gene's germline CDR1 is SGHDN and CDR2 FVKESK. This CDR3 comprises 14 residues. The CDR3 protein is CASSQDARHNEQFF. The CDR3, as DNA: TGTGCCAGCAGCCAAGATGCGAGGCACAATGAGCAGTTCTTC.

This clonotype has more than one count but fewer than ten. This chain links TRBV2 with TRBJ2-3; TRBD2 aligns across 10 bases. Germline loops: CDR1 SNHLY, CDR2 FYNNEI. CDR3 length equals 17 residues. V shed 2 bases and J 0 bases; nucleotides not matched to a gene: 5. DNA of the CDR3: TGTGCCAGCAGTGAACCGGGGACTAGCGTTAGCACAGATACGCAGTATTTT. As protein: CASSEPGTSVSTDTQYF.

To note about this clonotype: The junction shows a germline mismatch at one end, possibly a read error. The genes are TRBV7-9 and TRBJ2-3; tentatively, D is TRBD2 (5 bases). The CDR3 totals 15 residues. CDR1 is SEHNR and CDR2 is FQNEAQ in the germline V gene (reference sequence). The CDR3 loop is CAGSSRTLLFDTQYF. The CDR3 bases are TGTGCCGGCAGCTCCCGGACTCTGTTGTTCGACACGCAGTATTTT.

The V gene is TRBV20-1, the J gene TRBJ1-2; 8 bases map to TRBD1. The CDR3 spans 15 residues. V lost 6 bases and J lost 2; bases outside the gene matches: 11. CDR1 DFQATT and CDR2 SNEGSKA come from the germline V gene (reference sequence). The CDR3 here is CSASRPRTGNYGYTF. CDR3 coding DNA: TGCAGTGCCAGTCGGCCGAGGACAGGGAACTATGGCTACACCTTC.